A selection of T cell receptor beta chains follows, all from one sample in a study of blood T cell dynamics during melanoma immunotherapy. Using immunoSEQ multiplex PCR, the repertoire was profiled, and TCRdb retains in-frame clones only, with some absent. This table holds about 12,000 clones, 88% found once. Here the sequenced sample was blood, taken from a patient treated with checkpoint blockade. The receptors come from a human donor with melanoma. The CDR3 runs from the conserved cysteine through the conserved F or W. D genes are given only for firm matches. Expanded clones are given a class, and other clones once, few, many or no size at all.

TRBV7-9	NA	TRBJ1-4	NA	TGTGCCAGCAGCTCCCGGATGGTGGCAACTAATGAAAAACTGTTTTTT	CASSSRMVATNEKLFF
TRBV19	NA	TRBJ1-2	NA	TGTGCCAGTAGTATTGTAGGGGCTACCTATGGCTACACCTTC	CASSIVGATYGYTF
TRBV6-5	NA	TRBJ2-1	TRBD2	TGTGCCAGCAGCTTGACTAGCGGAGGTTACAATGAGCAGTTCTTC	CASSLTSGGYNEQFF
TRBV29-1	NA	TRBJ2-1	NA	TGCAGCGGGGATTTAGAAAATGAGCAGTTCTTC	CSGDLENEQFF
TRBV7-9	NA	TRBJ2-7	TRBD1	TGTGCCAGCAGGGGCCAAGACAGGGACTACGAGCAGTACTTC	CASRGQDRDYEQYF
TRBV7-3	NA	TRBJ2-5	TRBD2	TGTGCCAGCAGCCCCGGGCGGACTAGCGGGGGAAACCAAGAGACCCAGTACTTC	CASSPGRTSGGNQETQYF
TRBV7-9	NA	TRBJ2-7	NA	TGTGCCAGCAGCCAAAGGGGAGGTGACGAGCAGTACTTC	CASSQRGGDEQYF
TRBV12-5	once	TRBJ1-3	TRBD1	TGTGCTAGTGGTTTTCCCCAACAGGGGCAACGAAACACCATATATTTT	CASGFPQQGQRNTIYF
TRBV29-1	NA	TRBJ2-3	NA	TGCAGCGTTGATCGGTCAGATACGCAGTATTTT	CSVDRSDTQYF
TRBV6-6	NA	TRBJ2-1	NA	TGTGCCAGCAATTCTCCTAGCAATGAGCAGTTCTTC	CASNSPSNEQFF
TRBV5-1	once	TRBJ2-5	TRBD1	TGCGCCAGCAGCTTGCCCATCGGGACAGGGGGAGAGACCCAGTACTTC	CASSLPIGTGGETQYF
TRBV28	NA	TRBJ1-6	NA	TGTGCCAGCAGCTCAGAGCCGTCACCCCTCCACTTT	CASSSEPSPLHF
TRBV5-4	NA	TRBJ2-7	TRBD2	TGTGCCAGCAGCACAGTTACTAGCGGGAGCTCCTACGAGCAGTACTTC	CASSTVTSGSSYEQYF
TRBV4-1	NA	TRBJ1-2	NA	TGCGCCAGCAGCCAGGGAACAGGGTCCCGTGGCTACACCTTC	CASSQGTGSRGYTF
TRBV18	NA	TRBJ1-1	NA	TGTGCCAGCTCACCGAGGGACATACAGGGATCTGAAGCTTTCTTT	CASSPRDIQGSEAFF
TRBV7-9	few	TRBJ1-1	TRBD1	TGTGCCAGCAGCTCGGTAACAGGGGGCACTGAAGCTTTCTTT	CASSSVTGGTEAFF
TRBV6-1	NA	TRBJ1-4	NA	TGTGCCAGCAAATGGTACAATGAAAAACTGTTTTTT	CASKWYNEKLFF
TRBV5-5	NA	TRBJ1-3	NA	TGTGCCAGCAGCCCGGTAGCAGGGGGAAACACCATATATTTT	CASSPVAGGNTIYF
TRBV14	NA	TRBJ2-5	TRBD2	TGTGCCAGCAGCCAAGCCGGGGGACTAGCGTCGCAAGAGACCCAGTACTTC	CASSQAGGLASQETQYF
TRBV5-3	NA	TRBJ2-2	NA	TGTGCCAGAAGCTCTTGGCGTCGTGGCACCGGGGAGCTGTTTTTT	CARSSWRRGTGELFF
TRBV6-5	NA	TRBJ2-5	TRBD2	TGTGCCAGCGGACTAGCGGGGGCGGAGACCCAGTACTTC	CASGLAGAETQYF
TRBV7-9	NA	TRBJ2-7	NA	TGTGCCAGCAGCGCAAGCTCCTACGAGCAGTACTTC	CASSASSYEQYF
TRBV7-9	NA	TRBJ2-5	TRBD2	TGTGCCAGCAGCGCCACTAGCGCGAACCAAGAGACCCAGTACTTC	CASSATSANQETQYF
TRBV6-1	NA	TRBJ2-7	NA	TGTGCCAGCAGTTATATATACGAGCAGTACTTC	CASSYIYEQYF
TRBV18	NA	TRBJ2-7	TRBD1	TGTGCCAGCTCACCAGGGACAGGGGAATACGAGCAGTACTTC	CASSPGTGEYEQYF
TRBV14	NA	TRBJ2-1	TRBD1	TGTGCCAGCAGCCAATCTAGGGACAGGGGACAGTTCTTC	CASSQSRDRGQFF
TRBV7-3	NA	TRBJ2-3	NA	TGTGCCAGCAGCAAAGGGAGTTATTTCGCGGATACGCAGTATTTT	CASSKGSYFADTQYF
TRBV7-9	once	TRBJ2-7	TRBD2	TGTGCCAGCAGCCCCGAGACTAGCGGTCTGAACTACGAGCAGTACTTC	CASSPETSGLNYEQYF
TRBV30	NA	TRBJ2-3	NA	TGTGCCTGGCAGGACGGGTGGAGCACAGATACGCAGTATTTT	CAWQDGWSTDTQYF
TRBV21-1	once	TRBJ2-7	NA	TGTGCCAGCAGCAAAGTGGGCCTAGTCGTCTACGAGCAGTACTTC	CASSKVGLVVYEQYF
TRBV5-6	once	TRBJ2-2	NA	TGTGCCAGCAGAGTTGGTAGCGTAGGGGAGCTGTTTTTT	CASRVGSVGELFF
TRBV13	NA	TRBJ2-7	TRBD1	TGTGCCAGCAGCGTCCGGACAGGCCACGAGCAGTACTTC	CASSVRTGHEQYF
TRBV4-1	NA	TRBJ2-3	TRBD2	TGCGCCAGCAGCCTTTTCAGCGGGAGGGTAGATACGCAGTATTTT	CASSLFSGRVDTQYF
TRBV4-2	NA	TRBJ1-5	NA	TGTGCCAGCAGCCCGCAGGAGAATAGCAATCAGCCCCAGCATTTT	CASSPQENSNQPQHF
TRBV5-8	NA	TRBJ2-1	TRBD2	TGTGCCAGCAGCCGACGGAGGACTAGCCCTGAGCAGTTCTTC	CASSRRRTSPEQFF
TRBV10-3	once	TRBJ1-1	NA	TGTGCCATCAGGGACGACAGCCAGCAAAACACTGAAGCTTTCTTT	CAIRDDSQQNTEAFF
TRBV7-8	NA	TRBJ2-7	NA	TGTGCCAGCAGCTTAGGCAGGCGGGTCTCCTACGAGCAGTACTTC	CASSLGRRVSYEQYF
TRBV7-9	NA	TRBJ2-7	TRBD1	TGTGCCAGCAGCTTAGGGAGAGGACAGGGAACCACCTACGAGCAGTACTTC	CASSLGRGQGTTYEQYF